This paragraph covers one T cell receptor (beta chain) sequence. The antigen is unknown. Random hexamers primed reverse transcription of roughly 0.5 to 1 ug RNA. TCRdb reprocessed the immunoSEQ multiplex PCR reads with MiXCR, giving one entry per CDR3 protein. Among roughly 200,000 distinct CDR3 sequences listed, roughly 95% were seen once. This specimen belongs to a study of CD8 T cells in Susac syndrome. Points from the study as a whole: By the study's own acknowledgment, its TCR sequencing and HLA analysis included relatively few individuals.

V lost 0 bases and J 0 bases, leaving 10 bases between the germline ends. The CDR3 length is 16 residues. The V gene's germline CDR1 is SGHRS and CDR2 YFSETQ. Negative isolation was used for CD8+ and CD4+ T cells and FACS enrichment for TEMRA cells. The sequence was obtained from a human donor in good health. The gene calls are TRBV5-1 and TRBJ1-5; D not resolved. Sample: CD4+ T cells from PBMCs. The CDR3 sequence is CASSLDGSNSNQPQHF. The CDR3 nucleotides are TGCGCCAGCAGCTTGGATGGCAGCAATAGCAATCAGCCCCAGCATTTT.